Listed below are T cell receptor beta chains from one sample, sequenced in a study of human T cells and chemical hapten exposure. TCRdb reprocessed the RACE reads via MiXCR and lists one record per CDR3 protein. The data contain 95,000 or so distinct CDR3 sequences, about an eighth of them singletons. Here the sequenced sample was whole blood, taken in connection with sensitization to the hapten diphenylcyclopropenone (DPC). All receptors come from a woman aged 40 to 50 with alopecia areata. Some clones in this sample may be carry-over from other donors' samples. Each CDR3 is given with its conserved first and last residue.

j_call	v_call	cdr3_aa
TRBJ2-3	TRBV5-5	CASSLAQRGGMGDTQYF
TRBJ1-2	TRBV3-1	CASSQDRAYYGYTF
TRBJ2-3	TRBV12-3/TRBV12-4	CASSSNTQGATDTQYF
TRBJ2-7	TRBV4-2	CASSQLNSGASYEQYF
TRBJ2-2	TRBV10-3	CAIRRGQENTGELFF
TRBJ2-7	TRBV19	CASSPRGRTYEQYF
TRBJ1-5	TRBV5-1	CASSSGQPNQPQHF
TRBJ2-6	TRBV5-1	CASSTGTGGTGANVLTF
TRBJ1-1	TRBV6-5	CASSFVGTEAFF
TRBJ1-6	TRBV10-2	CASTPGGVGSPLHF
TRBJ1-1	TRBV6-4	CASSPSSEAFF
TRBJ2-7	TRBV4-2	CASASAALSYEQYF
TRBJ2-7	TRBV4-1	CASSQTSGARDEQYF
TRBJ1-1	TRBV14	CASSHAAEAFF
TRBJ2-3	TRBV20-1	CSAHPPIGRGEGSDTQYF
TRBJ1-2	TRBV19	CASSTSGQVIYGYTF
TRBJ2-7	TRBV7-2	CASITPVGGKREQYF
TRBJ2-7	TRBV7-9	CASRTIGGSYEQYF
TRBJ1-1	TRBV7-2	CASSLRSLSRWGNTEAFF
TRBJ1-1	TRBV12-2	CASHLSPTSLSGRTECTEAFF
TRBJ1-1	TRBV30	CAWSLMNTEAFF
TRBJ2-1	TRBV24-1	CATSVGNYNEQFF
TRBJ1-1	TRBV5-1	CASSLGHPNTEAFF
TRBJ1-5	TRBV29-1	CSAKRAQGAQHF
TRBJ2-7	TRBV6-6	CASSGNPYSYEQYF
TRBJ2-5	TRBV11-2	CASSPGQGKTQYF
TRBJ1-2	TRBV29-1	CSVEDRVGTVGDPGYTF
TRBJ2-2	TRBV24-1	CATDSNTGELFF
TRBJ1-1	TRBV5-4	CASSADSEAFF
TRBJ1-3	TRBV27	CASSPSVAWARGNTIYF
TRBJ2-5	TRBV2	CASNRDGRQETQYF
TRBJ2-1	TRBV12-3/TRBV12-4	CASSSTSGRNNEQFF
TRBJ2-7	TRBV12-3/TRBV12-4	CASSLAQVYEQYF
TRBJ2-3	TRBV5-4	CASSLDRTDTQYF
TRBJ2-1	TRBV5-4	CASSLVGANNEQFF
TRBJ2-5	TRBV5-4	CASSSNSGREETQYF
TRBJ1-5	TRBV20-1	CSARDQGIPHNQPQHF
TRBJ1-5	TRBV6-6	CASSYSTGNSNQPQHF
TRBJ2-2	TRBV5-6	CASSPALAGVTGELFF
TRBJ2-7	TRBV19	CASSIEDRGYEQYF
TRBJ2-4	TRBV7-2	CASSLVVGGPKNIQYF
TRBJ2-3	TRBV9	CASSEGGGSPPDTQYF
TRBJ2-1	TRBV7-9	CASSLARGAYDEQFF
TRBJ1-1	TRBV7-8	CASSPGLVTEAFF
TRBJ1-5	TRBV20-1	CSASFSNSNQPQHF
TRBJ2-2	TRBV27	CASTAASGRWGGELFF
TRBJ1-2	TRBV5-1	CASSKEAPGDYGYTF